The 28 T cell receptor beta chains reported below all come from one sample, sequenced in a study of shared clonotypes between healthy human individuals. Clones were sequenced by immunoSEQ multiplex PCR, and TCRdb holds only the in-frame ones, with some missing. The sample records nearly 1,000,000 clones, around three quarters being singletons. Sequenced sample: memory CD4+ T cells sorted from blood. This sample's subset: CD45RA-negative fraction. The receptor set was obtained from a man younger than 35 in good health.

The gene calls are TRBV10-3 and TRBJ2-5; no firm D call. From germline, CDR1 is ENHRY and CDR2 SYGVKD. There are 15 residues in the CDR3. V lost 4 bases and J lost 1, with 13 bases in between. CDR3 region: CAISAAYHPQETQYF. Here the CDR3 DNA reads TGTGCCATCAGTGCGGCATACCACCCCCAAGAGACCCAGTACTTC.

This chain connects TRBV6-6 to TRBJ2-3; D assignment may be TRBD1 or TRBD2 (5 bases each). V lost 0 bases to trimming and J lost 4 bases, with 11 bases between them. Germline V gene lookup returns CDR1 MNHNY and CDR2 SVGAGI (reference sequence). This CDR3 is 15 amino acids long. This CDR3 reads CASSYSTGPPDTQYF. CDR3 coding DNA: TGTGCCAGCAGTTACTCGACGGGGCCCCCAGATACGCAGTATTTT.

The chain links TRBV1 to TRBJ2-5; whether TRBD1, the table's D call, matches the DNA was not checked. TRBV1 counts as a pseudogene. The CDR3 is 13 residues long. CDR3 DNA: TGCACCAGCAGAGCAGGGGGCCTGGAGACCCAGTACTTC. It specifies CTSRAGGLETQYF.

For the CDR3, the DNA is TGCGCCAGCAGCCAAGGGGCGGTCATTAACTATGGCTACACCTTC. Its protein is CASSQGAVINYGYTF. J is TRBJ1-2 and V is TRBV4-1; D is undetermined. The ends were cut back, 1 base at V and 1 base at J, with 10 bases in the middle. This CDR3 is built from 15 residues. Germline CDR1 and CDR2: MGHRA and YSYEKL.

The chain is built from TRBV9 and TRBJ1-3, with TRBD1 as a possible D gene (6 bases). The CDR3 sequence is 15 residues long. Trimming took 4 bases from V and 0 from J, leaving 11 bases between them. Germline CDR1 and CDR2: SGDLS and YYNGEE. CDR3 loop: CASSRTTGSGNTIYF. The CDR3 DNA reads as TGTGCCAGCAGCCGGACGACAGGCTCTGGAAACACCATATATTTT.

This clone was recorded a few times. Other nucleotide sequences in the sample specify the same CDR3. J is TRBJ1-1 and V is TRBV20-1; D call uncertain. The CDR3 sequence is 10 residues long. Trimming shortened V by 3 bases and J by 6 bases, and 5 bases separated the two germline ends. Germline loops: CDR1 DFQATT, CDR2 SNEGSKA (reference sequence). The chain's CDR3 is CSASFAEAFF. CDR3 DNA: TGCAGTGCTAGTTTTGCTGAAGCTTTCTTT.

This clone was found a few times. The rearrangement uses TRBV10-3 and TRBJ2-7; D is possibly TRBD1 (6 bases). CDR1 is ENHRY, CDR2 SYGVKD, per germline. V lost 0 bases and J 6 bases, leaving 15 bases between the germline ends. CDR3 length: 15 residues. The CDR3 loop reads CAISESSQGKVEQYF. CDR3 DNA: TGTGCCATCAGTGAGTCGAGTCAGGGGAAGGTCGAGCAGTACTTC.

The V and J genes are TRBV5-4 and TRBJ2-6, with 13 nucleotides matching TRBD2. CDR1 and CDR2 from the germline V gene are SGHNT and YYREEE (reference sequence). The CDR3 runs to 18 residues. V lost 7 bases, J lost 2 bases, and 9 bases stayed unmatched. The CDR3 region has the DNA TGTGCCAGCTCCCTTCGGACTAGCGGGAGCACTGGGGCCAACGTCCTGACTTTC. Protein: CASSLRTSGSTGANVLTF. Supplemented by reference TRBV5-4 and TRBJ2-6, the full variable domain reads ETGVTQSPTHLIKTRGQQVTLRCSSQSGHNTVSWYQQALGQGPQFIFQYYREEENGRGNFPPRFSGLQFPNYSSELNVNALELDDSALYLCASSLRTSGSTGANVLTFGAGSRLTVL.

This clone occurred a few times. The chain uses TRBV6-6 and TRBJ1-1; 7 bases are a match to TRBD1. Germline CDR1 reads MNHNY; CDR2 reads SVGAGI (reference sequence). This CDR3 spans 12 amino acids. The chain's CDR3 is CATRGGDTEAFF. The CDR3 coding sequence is TGTGCAACCAGGGGGGGGGATACTGAAGCTTTCTTT.

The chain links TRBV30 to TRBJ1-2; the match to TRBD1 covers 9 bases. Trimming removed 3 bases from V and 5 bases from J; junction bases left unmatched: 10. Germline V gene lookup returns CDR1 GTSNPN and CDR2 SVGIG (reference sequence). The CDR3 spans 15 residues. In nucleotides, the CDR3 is TGTGCCTGGAGCGGGACGACAGGGGGTTATTATGGCTACACCTTC. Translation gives CAWSGTTGGYYGYTF.

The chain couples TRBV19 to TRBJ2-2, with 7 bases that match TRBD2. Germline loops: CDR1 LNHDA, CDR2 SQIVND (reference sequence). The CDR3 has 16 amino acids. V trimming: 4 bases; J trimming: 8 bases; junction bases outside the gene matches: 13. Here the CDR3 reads CASSKTTSQGKGELFF. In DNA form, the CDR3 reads TGTGCCAGTAGTAAGACGACTAGCCAGGGAAAGGGGGAGCTGTTTTTT.

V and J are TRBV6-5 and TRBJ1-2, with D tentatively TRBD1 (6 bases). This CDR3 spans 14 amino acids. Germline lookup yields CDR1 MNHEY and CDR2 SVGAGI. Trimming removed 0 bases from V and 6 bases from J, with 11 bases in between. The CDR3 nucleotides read TGTGCCAGCAGTTACTCCGGGACATCCGATGGCTACACCTTC. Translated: CASSYSGTSDGYTF.

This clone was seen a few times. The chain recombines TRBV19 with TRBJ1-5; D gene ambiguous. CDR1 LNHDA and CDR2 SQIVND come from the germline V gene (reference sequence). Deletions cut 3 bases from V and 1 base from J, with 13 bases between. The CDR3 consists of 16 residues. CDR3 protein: CASSIAALGSNQPQHF. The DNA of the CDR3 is TGTGCCAGTAGTATCGCGGCACTGGGGAGCAATCAGCCCCAGCATTTT.

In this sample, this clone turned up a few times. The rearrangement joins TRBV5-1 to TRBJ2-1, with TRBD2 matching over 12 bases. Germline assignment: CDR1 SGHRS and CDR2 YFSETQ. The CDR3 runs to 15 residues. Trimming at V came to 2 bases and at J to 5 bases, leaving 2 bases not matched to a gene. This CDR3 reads CASSFGTSGHNEQFF. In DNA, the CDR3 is TGCGCCAGCAGCTTCGGGACTAGCGGGCACAATGAGCAGTTCTTC.

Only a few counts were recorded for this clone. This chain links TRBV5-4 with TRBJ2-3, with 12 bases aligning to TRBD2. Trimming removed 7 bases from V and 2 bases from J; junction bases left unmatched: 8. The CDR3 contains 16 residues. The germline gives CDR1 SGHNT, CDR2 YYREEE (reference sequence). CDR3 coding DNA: TGTGCCAGCGGGACTCTAGCGGGGGGGCACACAGATACGCAGTATTTT. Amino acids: CASGTLAGGHTDTQYF. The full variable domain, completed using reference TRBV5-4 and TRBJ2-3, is ETGVTQSPTHLIKTRGQQVTLRCSSQSGHNTVSWYQQALGQGPQFIFQYYREEENGRGNFPPRFSGLQFPNYSSELNVNALELDDSALYLCASGTLAGGHTDTQYFGPGTRLTVL.

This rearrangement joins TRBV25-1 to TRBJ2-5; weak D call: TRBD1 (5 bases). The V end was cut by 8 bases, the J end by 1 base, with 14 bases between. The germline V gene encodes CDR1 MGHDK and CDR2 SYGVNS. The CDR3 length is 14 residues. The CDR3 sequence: CASQKQGTQETQYF. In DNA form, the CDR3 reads TGTGCCAGCCAAAAGCAGGGCACCCAAGAGACCCAGTACTTC.

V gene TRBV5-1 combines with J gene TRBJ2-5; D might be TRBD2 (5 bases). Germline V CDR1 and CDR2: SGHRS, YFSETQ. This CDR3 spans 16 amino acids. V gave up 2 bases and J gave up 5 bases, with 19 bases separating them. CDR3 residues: CASSFGTGISKETQYF. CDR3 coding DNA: TGCGCCAGCAGCTTTGGAACCGGGATCTCCAAGGAGACCCAGTACTTC.

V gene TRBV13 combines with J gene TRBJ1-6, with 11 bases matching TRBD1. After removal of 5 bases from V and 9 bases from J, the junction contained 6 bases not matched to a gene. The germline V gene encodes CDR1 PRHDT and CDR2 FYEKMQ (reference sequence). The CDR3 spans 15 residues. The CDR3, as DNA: TGTGCCAGCAGCAGGACAGGGGGCGCGGGTTCACCCCTCCACTTT. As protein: CASSRTGGAGSPLHF. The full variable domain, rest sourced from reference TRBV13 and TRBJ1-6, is AAGVIQSPRHLIKEKRETATLKCYPIPRHDTVYWYQQGPGQDPQFLISFYEKMQSDKGSIPDRFSAQQFSDYHSELNMSSLELGDSALYFCASSRTGGAGSPLHFGNGTRLTVT.

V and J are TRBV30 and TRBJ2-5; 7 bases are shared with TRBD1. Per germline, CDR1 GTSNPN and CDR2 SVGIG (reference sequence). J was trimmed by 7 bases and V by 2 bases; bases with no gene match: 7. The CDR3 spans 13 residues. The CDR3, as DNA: TGTGCCTGGAGTAAGAACAGGGGAGTGACCCAGTACTTC. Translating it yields CAWSKNRGVTQYF.

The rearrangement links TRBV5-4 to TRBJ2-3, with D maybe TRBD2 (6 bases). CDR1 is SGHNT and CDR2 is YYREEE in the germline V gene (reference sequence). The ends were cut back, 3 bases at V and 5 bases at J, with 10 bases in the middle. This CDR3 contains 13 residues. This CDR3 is CASSWVSGDTQYF. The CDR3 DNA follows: TGTGCCAGCAGCTGGGTTAGCGGAGATACGCAGTATTTT.

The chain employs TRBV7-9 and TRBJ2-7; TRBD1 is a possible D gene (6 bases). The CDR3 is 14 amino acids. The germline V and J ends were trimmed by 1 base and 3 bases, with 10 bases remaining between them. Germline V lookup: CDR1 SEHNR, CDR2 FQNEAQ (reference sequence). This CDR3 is CASSLEGVVYEQYF. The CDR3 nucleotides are TGTGCCAGCAGCTTAGAGGGGGTGGTCTACGAGCAGTACTTC.

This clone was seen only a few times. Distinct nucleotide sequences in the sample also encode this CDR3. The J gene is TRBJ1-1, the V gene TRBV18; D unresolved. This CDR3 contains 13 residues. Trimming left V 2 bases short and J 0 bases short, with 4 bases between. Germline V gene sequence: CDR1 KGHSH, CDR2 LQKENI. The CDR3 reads CASSPIMNTEAFF. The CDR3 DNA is TGTGCCAGCTCACCAATCATGAACACTGAAGCTTTCTTT.

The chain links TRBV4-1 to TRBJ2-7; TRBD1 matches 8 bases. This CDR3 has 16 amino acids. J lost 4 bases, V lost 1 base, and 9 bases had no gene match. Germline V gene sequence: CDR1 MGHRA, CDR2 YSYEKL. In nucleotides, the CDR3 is TGCGCCAGCAGCCAAGGCCTAACAGGGGGATTTTACGAGCAGTACTTC. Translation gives CASSQGLTGGFYEQYF.

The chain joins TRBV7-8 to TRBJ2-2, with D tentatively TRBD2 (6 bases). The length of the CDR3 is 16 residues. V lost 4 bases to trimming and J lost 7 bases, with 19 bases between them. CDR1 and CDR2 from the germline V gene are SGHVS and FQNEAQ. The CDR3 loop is CASSYPRGSVGGELFF. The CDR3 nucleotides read TGTGCCAGCAGCTACCCCCGGGGGTCGGTAGGCGGGGAGCTGTTTTTT.

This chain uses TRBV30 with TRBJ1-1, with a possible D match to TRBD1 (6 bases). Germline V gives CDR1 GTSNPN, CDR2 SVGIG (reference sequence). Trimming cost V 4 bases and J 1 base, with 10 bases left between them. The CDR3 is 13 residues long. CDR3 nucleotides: TGTGCCTGGAAGGGGGATTCGAACACTGAAGCTTTCTTT. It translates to CAWKGDSNTEAFF.

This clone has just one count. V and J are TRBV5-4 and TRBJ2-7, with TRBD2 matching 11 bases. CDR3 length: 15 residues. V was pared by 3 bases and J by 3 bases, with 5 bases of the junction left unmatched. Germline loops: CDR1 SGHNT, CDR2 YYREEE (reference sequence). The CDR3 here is CASSSPGTSGYEQYF. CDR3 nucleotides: TGTGCCAGCAGCTCCCCCGGGACTAGCGGCTACGAGCAGTACTTC.

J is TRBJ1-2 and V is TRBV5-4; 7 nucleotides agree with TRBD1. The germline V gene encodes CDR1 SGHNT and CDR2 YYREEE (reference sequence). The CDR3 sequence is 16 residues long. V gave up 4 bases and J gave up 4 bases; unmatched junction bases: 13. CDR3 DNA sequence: TGTGCCAGCAGCCCAGAGGGGGCCAGGGCTAGCTATGGCTACACCTTC. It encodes CASSPEGARASYGYTF.

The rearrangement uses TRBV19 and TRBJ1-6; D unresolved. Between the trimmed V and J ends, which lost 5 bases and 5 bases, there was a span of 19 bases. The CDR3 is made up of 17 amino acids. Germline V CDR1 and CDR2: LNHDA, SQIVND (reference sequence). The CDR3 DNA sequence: TGTGCCAGTAGTGGAGGCGAACAGCGGAACGATAATTCACCCCTCCACTTT. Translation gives CASSGGEQRNDNSPLHF.